This T cell receptor beta chain was captured by sequencing in a study of T cell repertoires in cytomegalovirus infection (dated by TCRdb to between 2018 and 2020). For context, the study as a whole: The HLA type of each donor mattered for the analysis, because public TCR beta signatures pointed to carriage of CMV infection along with the matching HLA type. What the work shows at the level of the full study, not this receptor alone: In both this cohort and an independent cohort of approximately 350 donors, the cumulative frequency of public TCR beta family members distinguished carriers of CMV infection plus the relevant HLA type. The ex vivo response was dominated by HLA-C-restricted CMV-specific TCR beta clonotypes, which also provided the single most frequent clonotype in two of eight donors.

There are many counts of this clonotype. Its antigen has not been determined. One base away there is no much larger clone; base qualities are not given. V is clipped by 6 bases and J by 2 bases, and the sequence between their germline boundaries is 10 bases long. The CDR3 runs 14 amino acids, cysteine and phenylalanine included. Here the CDR3 DNA is all that survives: 42 bases in frame from base 1. The instrument was an Illumina HiSeq 1500. TCRdb's own reprocessing of the public reads used fastp at Q25 and MiXCR and kept productive beta chains. Each entry merges the rows of one CDR3 protein and shows their most common DNA and genes. For this sample there are a few hundred thousand distinct CDR3 sequences; approximately 9% appear just once. Approximately 15% of the sample comes from the top ten.

Sequencing used PBMCs. The receptor was derived from a human donor in good health (CMV status not recorded). Some clones in this sample may be carry-over from other donors' samples. Recombination joined TRBV12-3 or TRBV12-4 with TRBJ1-4; 5 matching bases give a weak D call of TRBD1. The base sequence is TGTGCCAGCAGAGGGGCGAGGACTAATGAAAAACTGTTTTTT. It is translated as CASRGARTNEKLFF.